What follows is one TCR beta chain and its context. Antigen unknown. A read error may produce the germline difference seen at one junction end. This sample's RNA came from whole unsorted tissue. More than 3 cm separated this lung sample from the edge of the tumor. Per the germline V gene, CDR1 is MNHEY and CDR2 is SVGEGT. The CDR3 extends over 12 amino acids. The library came from three nested PCR rounds adapted from ARM-PCR protocols. TCRdb itself ran the multiplex PCR reads through MiXCR, one entry per CDR3 protein. The repertoire holds about 48,000 distinct CDR3 sequences, with roughly 67% as singletons. This record belongs to a study of tumor and adjacent non-tumor tissue in lung cancer. On the study more broadly: Samples averaged around 4.2 million productive TCRbeta reads each.

Study outcomes and limitations: Tumor repertoires had a smaller top 100 clone share than normal lung.

The sequenced material came from distant non-tumor lung tissue. J is TRBJ2-7 and V is TRBV6-2 or TRBV6-3; D gene uncertain. This receptor was taken from a woman aged 70-85 years with non-small cell lung cancer. The CDR3 region has the DNA TGTGCCAGGAGTTACCCAGCCTATGAGCAGTATTTC. Translated: CARSYPAYEQYF.